These T cell receptor beta chains were read from a single sample in a study of cytomegalovirus exposure and HLA in healthy donors. TCRdb keeps only in-frame clones here, not all; method: immunoSEQ multiplex PCR. The sample carries roughly 180,000 clones, 75% to 90% recorded once. The sequenced sample was PBMCs. The receptors here all came from a girl between 10 and 17 years old in good health and CMV-seropositive. Each CDR3 is given without its conserved first and last residue.

>TRBJ2-1|TRBV25-1
TTSGRGGGLNEQF
>TRBJ2-7|TRBV19
ASSHSGSGSYEQY
>TRBJ1-5|TRBV30
AWSLGTGGNQPQH
>TRBJ1-1|TRBV27
ASKTQGARAF
>TRBJ2-7|TRBV4-1
ASSQVGRGTIARQY
>TRBJ2-5|TRBV6-1
ASSGQPQETQY
>TRBJ1-1|TRBV25-1
ASKSRGAF
>TRBJ1-5|TRBV4-1
ASSQLTSATGGNQPQH
>TRBJ2-5|TRBV5-4
ASSWGTSGPQETQY
>TRBJ1-2|TRBV28
ASSSGTGLWGYT
>TRBJ2-1|TRBV9
ASSVTVRNEQF
>TRBJ2-1|TRBV28
ASSWIGLAKYNEQF
>TRBJ2-1|TRBV4-1
ASSQDQGTSYNEQF
>TRBJ2-7|TRBV30
ARLGGGPADEQY
>TRBJ1-2|TRBV4-1
ASSQGGTGGFYGYT
>TRBJ2-1|TRBV18
ASSRGQREGEF
>TRBJ2-3|TRBV25-1
ASSDANTDTQY
>TRBJ1-1|TRBV6-1
ASSPRRRGSTEAF
>TRBJ1-2|TRBV5-1
ASSPGGTDNYGYT
>TRBJ1-2|TRBV6-1
ASSALRDRGLYYGYT
>TRBJ2-7|TRBV18
ASSRPGELD
>TRBJ1-4|TRBV18
ASSPQGNEKLF
>TRBJ2-5|TRBV7-6
ASSPERGIQETQY
>TRBJ2-1|TRBV4-3
ASSRKASGVLNEQF
>TRBJ1-1|TRBV9
ASSPRQESEAF
>TRBJ2-2|TRBV14
ASSQVEVFANTGELF
>TRBJ1-2|TRBV15
ATSTSRGGYGYT
>TRBJ2-1|TRBV10-2
ASKRLADYNEQF
>TRBJ2-3|TRBV10-3
AISESRDLAGEADTQY
>TRBJ2-7|TRBV27
ASREQYSSSYEQY
>TRBJ2-1|TRBV18
ASSAVGGGRDEQF
>TRBJ1-5|TRBV5-1
ASSSTGTNQPQH
>TRBJ1-3|TRBV19
ASSANRGPSGNTIY
>TRBJ1-1|TRBV25-1
ASSPSDRGYTEAF
>TRBJ2-4|TRBV6-1
ASSELAGRPKNIQY
>TRBJ2-1|TRBV30
AWSRDLGQF
>TRBJ1-2|TRBV27
ASSDSGEGYT
>TRBJ2-5|TRBV6-5
ASGDRLEETQY
>TRBJ2-1|TRBV9
ASSGGGRAYNEQF
>TRBJ2-1|TRBV5-1
ASSYGTSGRGSYNEQF
>TRBJ1-5|TRBV4-1
ASSQASGWRDQPQH
>TRBJ1-5|TRBV19
ASRGGGNQPQH
>TRBJ1-1|TRBV7-9
ASSIRRDSSEAF
>TRBJ2-1|TRBV2
ASTEQTSYNEQF
>TRBJ1-1|TRBV19
ASRGQGAFRNTEAF
>TRBJ1-2|TRBV6-1
ASSELDRGVNGYT